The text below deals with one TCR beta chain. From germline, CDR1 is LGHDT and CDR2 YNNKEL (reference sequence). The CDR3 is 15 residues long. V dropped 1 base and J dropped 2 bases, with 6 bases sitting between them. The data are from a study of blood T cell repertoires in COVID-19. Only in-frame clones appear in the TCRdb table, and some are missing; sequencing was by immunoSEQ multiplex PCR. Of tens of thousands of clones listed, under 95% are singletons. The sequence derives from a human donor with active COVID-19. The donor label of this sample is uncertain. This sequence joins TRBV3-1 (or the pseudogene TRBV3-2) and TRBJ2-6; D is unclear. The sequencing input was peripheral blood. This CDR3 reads CASSQGRAGANVLTF. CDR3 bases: TGTGCCAGCAGCCAAGGAAGAGCTGGGGCCAACGTCCTGACTTTC.